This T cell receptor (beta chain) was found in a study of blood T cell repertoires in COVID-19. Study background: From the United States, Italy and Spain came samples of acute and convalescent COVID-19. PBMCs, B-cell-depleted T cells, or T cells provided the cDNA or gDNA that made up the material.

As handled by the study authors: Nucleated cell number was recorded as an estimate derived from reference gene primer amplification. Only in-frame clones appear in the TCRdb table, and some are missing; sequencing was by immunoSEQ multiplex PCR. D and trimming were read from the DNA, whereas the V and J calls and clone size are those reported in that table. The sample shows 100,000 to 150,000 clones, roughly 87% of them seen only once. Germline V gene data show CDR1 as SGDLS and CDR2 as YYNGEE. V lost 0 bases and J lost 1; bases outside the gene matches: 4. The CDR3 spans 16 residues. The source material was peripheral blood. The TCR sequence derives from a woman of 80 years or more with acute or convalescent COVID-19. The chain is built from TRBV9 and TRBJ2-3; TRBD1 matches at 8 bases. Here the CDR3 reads CASSVGAGGGTDTQYF. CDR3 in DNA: TGTGCCAGCAGCGTAGGGGCAGGGGGCGGCACAGATACGCAGTATTTT.